Shown below are 8 T cell receptor beta chains from a single sample sequenced in a study of breast tumors, draining lymph nodes, adjacent tissues. TCRdb re-analysed the multiplex PCR reads in MiXCR, keeping a single row per CDR3 protein. The data show 150,000 to 250,000 distinct CDR3 sequences, 25% to 40% seen once. Breast cancer patients provided tissue from their axillary draining lymph nodes. The sample taken for sequencing was axillary lymph node tissue. The source of these receptors is a female donor with breast cancer. Some clones in this sample may be carry-over from other donors' samples.

This clonotype has ten or more counts. The gene calls are TRBV20-1 and TRBJ2-1; tentatively, D is TRBD1 or TRBD2 (5 bases each). This CDR3 region has 13 residues. Trimming pared 0 bases from V and 8 bases from J, leaving 11 bases between. CDR1 and CDR2 (germline): DFQATT, SNEGSKA (reference sequence). This CDR3 is CSAREGPLDEQFF. CDR3 nucleotide sequence: TGCAGTGCTAGAGAGGGACCCTTGGATGAGCAGTTCTTC.

This clonotype showed up many times. The rearrangement uses TRBV7-8 and TRBJ2-2; 7 bases agree with TRBD1. J was trimmed by 3 bases and V by 4 bases; bases with no gene match: 5. Germline CDR1 reads SGHVS; CDR2 reads FQNEAQ. The CDR3 length is 15 residues. CDR3: CASSWDRVDTGELFF. Here the CDR3 DNA reads TGTGCCAGCAGCTGGGACAGAGTGGACACCGGGGAGCTGTTTTTT.

The sample holds many counts of this clonotype. The chain joins TRBV10-2 to TRBJ2-2; 8 nucleotides align to TRBD1. This CDR3 has 15 amino acids. CDR1 is WSHSY, CDR2 SAAADI, per germline. V trimming: 2 bases; J trimming: 4 bases; junction bases outside the gene matches: 3. The CDR3 coding sequence is TGCGCCAGCAGTGAGCTACAGGGGGGCACCGGGGAGCTGTTTTTT. It yields the protein CASSELQGGTGELFF.

The sample holds many counts of this clonotype. This rearrangement joins TRBV7-2 to TRBJ2-5; TRBD2 is a possible D gene (5 bases). The germline CDR1 and CDR2 sequences are SGHTA and FQGNSA. The V end lost 3 bases, the J end lost 4 bases, and 12 bases lay between the germline ends. The CDR3 runs to 14 residues. CDR3 loop: CASSFRGGGETQYF. The CDR3 coding sequence is TGTGCCAGCAGCTTCCGGGGTGGTGGAGAGACCCAGTACTTC.

Points on this clonotype: Just one base apart from a much larger clone, this may be a read error. This chain connects TRBV9 to TRBJ2-3; TRBD2 aligns across 7 bases. The germline V gene has CDR1 SGDLS and CDR2 YYNGEE. The CDR3 extends over 14 amino acids. The CDR3 sequence is CASSSGGISDTQSF. CDR3 DNA: TGTGCCAGCAGCTCCGGGGGGATCTCAGATACGCAGTCTTTT.

The chain carries TRBV20-1 and TRBJ2-3; possibly TRBD2 for D (6 bases). CDR1 and CDR2 from the germline V gene are DFQATT and SNEGSKA (reference sequence). V lost 3 bases and J lost 2, with 12 bases in between. The length of the CDR3 is 14 residues. The CDR3 sequence: CSASGGGSTDTQYF. The CDR3 DNA sequence: TGCAGTGCTAGTGGTGGGGGGTCCACAGATACGCAGTATTTT.

The V gene is TRBV6-5, the J gene TRBJ2-3, with 8 bases aligning to TRBD2. CDR1 and CDR2 from the germline V gene are MNHEY and SVGAGI. With 7 bases clipped from V and 10 bases from J, the junction kept 10 bases outside the gene matches. The length of the CDR3 is 13 residues. The CDR3 bases are TGTGCCAGCACCCCCACGGGAGGGGGTGCGCAGTATTTT. Translated, it gives CASTPTGGGAQYF.

This clonotype was recorded many times. V and J are TRBV2 and TRBJ2-4; D remains ambiguous. Trimming took 6 bases from V and 0 from J, leaving 9 bases between them. The germline gives CDR1 SNHLY, CDR2 FYNNEI. CDR3 length equals 14 residues. The CDR3 DNA reads as TGTGCCAGCAGCCCCTTAATAGCCAAAAACATTCAGTACTTC. Translation: CASSPLIAKNIQYF.